The rows below give T cell receptor beta chains drawn from one sample of a study of response to subunit inactivated influenza vaccine. In TCRdb, the RT-PCR reads were re-called with MiXCR into one record per CDR3 protein. This table holds 400,000 to 650,000 distinct CDR3 sequences, approximately 7.3% found once. The material was PBMCs from blood, obtained 23 months after vaccination. The receptors derive from a man between 50 and 75 years old who received an inactivated influenza vaccine. The CDR3 runs from the conserved cysteine through the conserved F or W. Fields, in order: D gene, V gene, J gene, clone size, CDR3 protein, CDR3 DNA. D genes are given only for firm matches. Size is stated for part of the rows, as once, few or many counts, or as a class when the clone is expanded.

>TRBD2|TRBV28|TRBJ2-5|NA
CASRASGRSETQYF
TGTGCCAGCAGGGCTAGCGGGAGATCAGAGACCCAGTACTTC
>TRBD2|TRBV19|TRBJ2-1|NA
CASSMRERGSYNEQFF
TGTGCCAGTAGTATGAGGGAGCGGGGGTCCTACAATGAGCAGTTCTTC
>NA|TRBV7-2|TRBJ1-1|many
CASSLVRLNTEAFF
TGTGCCAGCAGCTTAGTGCGATTGAACACTGAAGCTTTCTTT
>TRBD2|TRBV7-2|TRBJ2-7|few
CASSLSGLGAEEQYF
TGTGCCAGCAGCTTATCTGGACTAGGGGCCGAGGAGCAGTACTTC
>TRBD2|TRBV6-1|TRBJ2-7|many
CASSNSGSFYEQYF
TGTGCCAGCAGCAATAGCGGGAGCTTTTACGAGCAGTACTTC
>NA|TRBV5-1|TRBJ2-7|NA
CASSFAPLASYEQYF
TGCGCCAGCAGCTTTGCCCCCCTAGCCTCCTACGAGCAGTACTTC
>NA|TRBV10-3|TRBJ2-1|few
CATTGDNEQFF
TGTGCCACGACAGGAGACAATGAGCAGTTCTTC
>NA|TRBV29-1|TRBJ2-1|many
CSVETSPAGAEQFF
TGCAGCGTTGAGACTAGTCCTGCCGGGGCTGAGCAGTTCTTC
>NA|TRBV29-1|TRBJ1-2|few
CSVEDGDGYTF
TGCAGCGTTGAAGACGGGGATGGCTACACCTTC
>NA|TRBV7-3|TRBJ1-1|NA
CASSVSLNTEAFF
TGTGCCAGCAGCGTCTCCTTGAACACTGAAGCTTTCTTT
>NA|TRBV12-3/TRBV12-4|TRBJ2-2|few
CASRAIGSGELFF
TGTGCCAGCAGGGCCATAGGCAGCGGGGAGCTGTTTTTT
>NA|TRBV6-6|TRBJ2-5|many
CASSQQGGETQYF
TGTGCCAGCAGTCAACAGGGTGGCGAGACCCAGTACTTC
>TRBD1|TRBV12-3/TRBV12-4|TRBJ1-3|few
CASSNSGRGRNTIYF
TGTGCCAGCAGTAATAGCGGCAGGGGGCGGAACACCATATATTTT
>NA|TRBV13|TRBJ1-2|few
CASSLSPGSYGYTF
TGTGCCAGCAGCTTATCTCCTGGGAGCTATGGCTACACCTTC
>NA|TRBV28|TRBJ1-1|many
CASSFMVNTEAFF
TGTGCCAGCAGTTTTATGGTGAACACTGAAGCTTTCTTT
>TRBD1|TRBV20-1|TRBJ2-5|NA
CSARDPSGQGKRETQYF
TGCAGTGCTAGAGATCCTTCAGGACAGGGAAAAAGAGAGACCCAGTACTTC